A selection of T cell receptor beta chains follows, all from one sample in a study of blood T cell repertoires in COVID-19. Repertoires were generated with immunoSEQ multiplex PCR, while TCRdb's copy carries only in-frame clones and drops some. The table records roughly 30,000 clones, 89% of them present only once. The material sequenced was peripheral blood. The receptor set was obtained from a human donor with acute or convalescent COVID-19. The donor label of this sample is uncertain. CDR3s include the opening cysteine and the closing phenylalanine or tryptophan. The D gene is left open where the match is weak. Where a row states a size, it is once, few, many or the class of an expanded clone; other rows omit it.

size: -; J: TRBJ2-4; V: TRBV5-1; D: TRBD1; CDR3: CASSLIPQGADIQYF; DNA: TGCGCCAGCAGCTTAATCCCCCAGGGGGCGGACATTCAGTACTTC
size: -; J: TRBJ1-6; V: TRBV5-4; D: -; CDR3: CASSFFQGHSPLHF; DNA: TGTGCCAGCAGCTTTTTCCAGGGGCACTCACCCCTCCACTTT
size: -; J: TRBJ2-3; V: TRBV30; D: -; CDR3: CAWSVRADTQYF; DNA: TGTGCCTGGAGTGTACGCGCAGATACGCAGTATTTT
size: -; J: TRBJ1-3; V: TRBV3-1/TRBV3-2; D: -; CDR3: CASSTDGGSGNTIYF; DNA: TGTGCCAGCAGTACCGACGGGGGGTCTGGAAACACCATATATTTT
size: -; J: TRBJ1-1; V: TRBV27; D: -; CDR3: CASSIHGGTEAFF; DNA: TGTGCCAGCAGTATCCACGGGGGCACTGAAGCTTTCTTT
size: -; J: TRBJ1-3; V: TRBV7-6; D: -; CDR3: CASSLAYPPTGPGNTIYF; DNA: TGTGCCAGCAGCTTAGCATACCCTCCAACAGGCCCGGGTAACACCATATATTTT
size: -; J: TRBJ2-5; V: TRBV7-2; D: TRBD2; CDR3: CASSPTSGGAETQYF; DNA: TGTGCCAGCAGCCCCACTAGCGGGGGGGCGGAGACCCAGTACTTC
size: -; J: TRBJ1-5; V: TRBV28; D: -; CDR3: CASSLWRKVDQPQHF; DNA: TGTGCCAGCAGTTTATGGAGGAAGGTCGATCAGCCCCAGCATTTT
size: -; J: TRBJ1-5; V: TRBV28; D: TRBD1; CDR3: CASRSGTGGAGQPQHF; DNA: TGTGCCAGCAGGTCCGGGACAGGGGGCGCTGGTCAGCCCCAGCATTTT
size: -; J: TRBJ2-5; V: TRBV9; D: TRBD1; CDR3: CASSAPFPDRRQETQYF; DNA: TGTGCCAGCAGCGCCCCATTCCCGGACAGGAGGCAAGAGACCCAGTACTTC
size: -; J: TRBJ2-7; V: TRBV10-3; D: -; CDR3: CAIREGARGEQYF; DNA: TGTGCCATCAGGGAGGGGGCCAGAGGCGAGCAGTACTTC
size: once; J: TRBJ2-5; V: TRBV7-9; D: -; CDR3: CASTRLLQETQYF; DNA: TGTGCCAGCACCCGACTGCTTCAAGAGACCCAGTACTTC
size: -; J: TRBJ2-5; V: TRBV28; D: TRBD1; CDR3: CASSRQGAGETQYF; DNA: TGTGCCAGCAGTCGACAGGGGGCTGGAGAGACCCAGTACTTC
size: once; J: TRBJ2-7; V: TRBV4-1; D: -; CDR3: CASSPGTTSYEQYF; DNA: TGCGCCAGCAGCCCAGGGACAACCTCCTACGAGCAGTACTTC
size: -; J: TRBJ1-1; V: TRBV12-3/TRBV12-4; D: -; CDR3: CASSELMNTEAFF; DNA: TGTGCCAGCAGTGAACTAATGAACACTGAAGCTTTCTTT
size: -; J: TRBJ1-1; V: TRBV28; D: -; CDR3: CASSLSHRAAFF; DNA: TGTGCCAGCAGTTTATCCCACAGGGCCGCTTTCTTT
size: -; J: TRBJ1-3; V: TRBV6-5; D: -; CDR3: CASSLDGRNTIYF; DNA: TGTGCCAGCAGTTTGGACGGGAGAAACACCATATATTTT
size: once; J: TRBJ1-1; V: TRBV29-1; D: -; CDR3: CSGTPMNTEAFF; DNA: TGCAGCGGGACACCTATGAACACTGAAGCTTTCTTT
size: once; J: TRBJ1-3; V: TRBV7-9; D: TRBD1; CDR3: CASSLNRGQSGNTIYF; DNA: TGTGCCAGCAGCTTAAACAGGGGGCAATCTGGAAACACCATATATTTT
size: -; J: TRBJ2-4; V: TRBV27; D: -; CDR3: CASSLMPNSAKNIQYF; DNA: TGTGCCAGCAGTTTAATGCCCAACTCAGCCAAAAACATTCAGTACTTC
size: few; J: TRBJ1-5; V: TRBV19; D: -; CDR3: CASSSRSTWAQHF; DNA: TGTGCCAGTAGTAGCCGATCGACATGGGCCCAGCATTTT
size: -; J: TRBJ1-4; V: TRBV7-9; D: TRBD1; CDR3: CAVIGTASPSSNEKLFF; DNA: TGTGCCGTAATCGGGACAGCCTCCCCTTCCTCAAATGAAAAACTGTTTTTT
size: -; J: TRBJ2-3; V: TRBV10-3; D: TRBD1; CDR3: CAISAGTGESDTQYF; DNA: TGTGCCATCAGTGCCGGGACAGGGGAATCAGATACGCAGTATTTT
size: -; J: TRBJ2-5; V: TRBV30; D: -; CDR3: CAWSSGQETQYF; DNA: TGTGCCTGGAGTTCCGGCCAAGAGACCCAGTACTTC
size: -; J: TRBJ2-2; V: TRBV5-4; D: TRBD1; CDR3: CASRTGGAGTGELFF; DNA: TGTGCCAGCAGGACAGGGGGCGCAGGCACCGGGGAGCTGTTTTTT
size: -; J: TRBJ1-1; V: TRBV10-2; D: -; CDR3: CASSESAANTEAFF; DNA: TGCGCCAGCAGTGAGAGCGCGGCGAACACTGAAGCTTTCTTT
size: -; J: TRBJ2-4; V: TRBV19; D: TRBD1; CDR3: CASRTPGTGRGKNIQYF; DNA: TGTGCCAGTCGGACCCCCGGGACAGGGAGAGGGAAAAACATTCAGTACTTC
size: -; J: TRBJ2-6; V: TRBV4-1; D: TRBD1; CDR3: CASSQAAGQGAGANVLTF; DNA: TGCGCCAGCAGCCAAGCGGCGGGACAGGGTGCTGGGGCCAACGTCCTGACTTTC
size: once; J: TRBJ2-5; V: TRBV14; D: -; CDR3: CASSQVVGGQETQYF; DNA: TGTGCCAGCAGCCAAGTCGTCGGGGGACAAGAGACCCAGTACTTC
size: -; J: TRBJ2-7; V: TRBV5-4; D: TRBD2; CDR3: CASSLTSGDEQYF; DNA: TGTGCCAGCAGCTTGACTAGCGGAGACGAGCAGTACTTC
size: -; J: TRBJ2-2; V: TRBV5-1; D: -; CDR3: CASSLGAGSGELFF; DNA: TGCGCCAGCAGCTTGGGAGCAGGGTCCGGGGAGCTGTTTTTT
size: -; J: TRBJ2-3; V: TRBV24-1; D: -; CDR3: CATSESGEGDTQYF; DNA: TGTGCCACCAGTGAGTCGGGAGAGGGAGATACGCAGTATTTT
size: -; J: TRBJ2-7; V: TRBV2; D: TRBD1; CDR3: CASRGTGGKYEQYF; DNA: TGTGCCAGCAGGGGGACAGGGGGCAAGTACGAGCAGTACTTC
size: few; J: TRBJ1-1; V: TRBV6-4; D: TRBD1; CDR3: CASRERQGAEAFF; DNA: TGTGCCAGCAGGGAAAGACAGGGCGCTGAAGCTTTCTTT
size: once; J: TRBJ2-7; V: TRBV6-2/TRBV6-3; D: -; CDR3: CASSRPLDRIEQYF; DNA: TGTGCCAGCAGTCGACCACTAGACAGGATCGAGCAGTACTTC
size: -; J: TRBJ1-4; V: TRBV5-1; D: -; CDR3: CASSLAGSTNEKLFF; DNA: TGCGCCAGCAGCTTGGCGGGTTCAACTAATGAAAAACTGTTTTTT
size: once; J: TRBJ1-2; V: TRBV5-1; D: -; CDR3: CASSFRGSYGYTF; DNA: TGCGCCAGCAGCTTCAGGGGATCCTATGGCTACACCTTC
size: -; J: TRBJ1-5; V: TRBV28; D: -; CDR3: CASSPQEIMGNQPQHF; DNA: TGTGCCAGCAGTCCGCAGGAAATTATGGGCAATCAGCCCCAGCATTTT
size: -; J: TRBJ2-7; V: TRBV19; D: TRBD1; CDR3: CASSSSGTGVEQYF; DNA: TGTGCCAGTAGTTCTTCCGGGACAGGGGTCGAGCAGTACTTC
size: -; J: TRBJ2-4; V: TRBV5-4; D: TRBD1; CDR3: CASSPGQVQDIQYF; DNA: TGTGCCAGCAGCCCGGGACAGGTCCAGGACATTCAGTACTTC
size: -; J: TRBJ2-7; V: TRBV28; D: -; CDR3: CASSPRGGGNYEQYF; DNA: TGTGCCAGCAGTCCCCGAGGGGGGGGTAACTACGAGCAGTACTTC
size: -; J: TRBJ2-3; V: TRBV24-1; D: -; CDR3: CATSETVSDTQYF; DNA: TGTGCCACCAGTGAAACAGTATCAGATACGCAGTATTTT
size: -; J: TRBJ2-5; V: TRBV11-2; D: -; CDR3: CASTPAAGPGTQYF; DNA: TGTGCCAGCACCCCCGCGGCGGGGCCGGGGACCCAGTACTTC
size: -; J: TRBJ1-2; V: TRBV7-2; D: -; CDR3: CASSQAGGSAYGYTF; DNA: TGTGCCAGCAGCCAAGCGGGGGGGTCCGCCTATGGCTACACCTTC
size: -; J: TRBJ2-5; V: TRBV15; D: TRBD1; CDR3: CATSRGDSLPGETQYF; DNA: TGTGCCACCAGCAGGGGGGACAGCCTGCCGGGAGAGACCCAGTACTTC
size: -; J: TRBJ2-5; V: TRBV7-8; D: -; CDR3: CASSLSGGTQYF; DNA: TGTGCCAGCAGCTTATCCGGGGGGACCCAGTACTTC
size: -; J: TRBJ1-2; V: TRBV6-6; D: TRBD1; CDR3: CASSPGTGGIYGYTF; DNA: TGTGCCAGCAGTCCCGGGACAGGGGGAATCTATGGCTACACCTTC
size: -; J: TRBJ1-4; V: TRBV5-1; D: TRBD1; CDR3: CASSLATGESGEKLFF; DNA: TGCGCCAGCAGCTTGGCGACAGGGGAATCAGGTGAAAAACTGTTTTTT
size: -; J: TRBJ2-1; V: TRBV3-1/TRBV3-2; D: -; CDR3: CASSPERVYNEQFF; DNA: TGTGCCAGCAGCCCCGAGAGGGTCTACAATGAGCAGTTCTTC
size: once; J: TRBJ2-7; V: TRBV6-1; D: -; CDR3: CASSEVQGGAYEQYF; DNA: TGTGCCAGCAGTGAAGTACAGGGAGGGGCCTACGAGCAGTACTTC